This is a list of T cell receptor beta chains from one sample in a study of CD8 T cells in ankylosing spondylitis. MiXCR was run by TCRdb on the 5' RACE reads, yielding one entry per CDR3 protein. The sample records hundreds of thousands of distinct CDR3 sequences, roughly 12% being singletons. The sequenced material came from blood, either unsorted or a sorted T cell fraction (not recorded which). The receptors originated from a male donor with ankylosing spondylitis. The CDR3 runs from the conserved cysteine through the conserved F or W. A D gene is named only where the DNA matches it firmly. A clone size is listed for some rows: how often the clone was seen (once, few, many), or a class if it is expanded.

D	J	size	V	DNA	CDR3
NA	TRBJ2-3	many	TRBV15	TGTGCCACCAGCAGGGGCACGGCCAGCACAGATACGCAGTATTTT	CATSRGTASTDTQYF
TRBD2	TRBJ2-1	NA	TRBV27	TGTGCCAGCAGTTTCGGGACTAGCGGTCCCCCGAGGTACAATGAGCAGTTCTTC	CASSFGTSGPPRYNEQFF
TRBD1	TRBJ1-5	NA	TRBV7-2	TGTGCCAGCAGCCCATTCCCGGGACAGTTTTACGAGCCCCAGCATTTT	CASSPFPGQFYEPQHF
NA	TRBJ1-2	NA	TRBV7-9	TGTGCCAGCAGTCCAGTGAGGATCTATGGCTACACCTTC	CASSPVRIYGYTF
NA	TRBJ2-7	many	TRBV7-3	TGTGCCAGCAGCTTGACACCTACCTACGAGCAGTACTTC	CASSLTPTYEQYF
NA	TRBJ1-2	few	TRBV9	TGTGCCAGCAGCGCCGCAGGGCCGAGGTATGGCTACACCTTC	CASSAAGPRYGYTF
NA	TRBJ1-6	NA	TRBV20-1	TGCAGTGCTCTTGGAAATTCACCCCTCCACTTT	CSALGNSPLHF
NA	TRBJ1-5	many	TRBV20-1	TGCAGTGCTGGGAGACCCTACGGAAATCAGCCCCAGCATTTT	CSAGRPYGNQPQHF
NA	TRBJ1-1	few	TRBV28	TGTGCCAGGCCCCCCCCTGATTCACAGGGTATAGTAGTGAACACTGAAGCTTTCTTT	CARPPPDSQGIVVNTEAFF
NA	TRBJ2-5	few	TRBV9	TGTGCCAGCAGCCCGCAAGGTCGCCTGGAAAGCGGGGAGACCCAGTACTTC	CASSPQGRLESGETQYF
NA	TRBJ1-2	many	TRBV29-1	TGCAGCGTTGTGGGATGGGGGGACTATGGCTACACCTTC	CSVVGWGDYGYTF
NA	TRBJ1-1	NA	TRBV7-3	TGTGCCAGCAGCTTAACCCCATATTCTGAAGCTTTCTTT	CASSLTPYSEAFF
NA	TRBJ1-4	many	TRBV20-1	TGCAGTGCCCTTCGGGTCAATGAACTGTTTTTT	CSALRVNELFF
NA	TRBJ1-1	few	TRBV15	TGTGCCACCAGCAGTCTACTTCGGGACGGTGAAGCTTTCTTT	CATSSLLRDGEAFF
NA	TRBJ1-2	few	TRBV6-4	TGTGCCAGCATTTGTAGGGTACGACGGGGCTACACCTTC	CASICRVRRGYTF
NA	TRBJ1-2	few	TRBV6-6	TGTGCCAGCAGTTACAACATCCAATATGGCTACACCTTC	CASSYNIQYGYTF
TRBD2	TRBJ2-7	few	TRBV5-1	TGCGCCAGCAGCCTCGTACTAGCGGGAATTAAATACGAGCAGTACTTC	CASSLVLAGIKYEQYF
NA	TRBJ2-3	few	TRBV20-1	TGCAGTGCCGGCCTTTGGGATACGCAGTATTTT	CSAGLWDTQYF
NA	TRBJ2-7	NA	TRBV6-5	TGTGCCAGCAGTTACTTGGGGCCCTACGAGCAGTACTTC	CASSYLGPYEQYF
TRBD2	TRBJ2-3	few	TRBV7-2	TGTGCCAGCAGCTATAGCGGGGGAGATACGCAGTATTTT	CASSYSGGDTQYF
NA	TRBJ1-5	few	TRBV6-1	TGTGCCAGCAGTGATCAGGCCTCAGGGCCCCAGCATTTT	CASSDQASGPQHF
NA	TRBJ1-2	NA	TRBV6-1	TGTGCCAGCAGACAGGCAGGGCACTATGGCTACACCTTC	CASRQAGHYGYTF
TRBD1	TRBJ1-2	many	TRBV29-1	TGCAGCGTCGAGACAGGGACTTTCTATGGCTACACCTTC	CSVETGTFYGYTF
NA	TRBJ1-1	many	TRBV7-9	TGTGCCAGCAGCTTAGCGGGGGCGAGGGCACTGACTTTCTTT	CASSLAGARALTFF
NA	TRBJ2-3	few	TRBV20-1	TGCAGTGCTCCCAGGGGATCGGGGATAGATACGCAGTATTTT	CSAPRGSGIDTQYF
NA	TRBJ1-2	NA	TRBV2	TGTGCCAGCAGTGGCGAGACAGAATATGGCTACACCTTC	CASSGETEYGYTF
TRBD1	TRBJ1-2	many	TRBV10-3	TGTGCCATTAATCTCGGGACAGGGCCCTATGGCTACACCTTC	CAINLGTGPYGYTF
NA	TRBJ1-5	many	TRBV12-3/TRBV12-4	TGTGCCAGCAGTCTGACAGTAAGCAATCAGCCCCAGCATTTT	CASSLTVSNQPQHF
NA	TRBJ1-2	NA	TRBV6-6	TGTGCCAGCAGTGCGCAGGGGACGGGTGGCTACACCTTC	CASSAQGTGGYTF
NA	TRBJ1-3	once	TRBV4-2	TGTGCCAGCAGCCAAGATTGGAGGGAGTCGACGTTTGGAAACACCATATATTTT	CASSQDWRESTFGNTIYF
NA	TRBJ1-6	few	TRBV5-1	TGCGCCAGCAGCTTGGAAGGGCAGTCCGCGAGTAATTCACCCCTCCACTTT	CASSLEGQSASNSPLHF
NA	TRBJ2-1	many	TRBV20-1	TGCAGTGCTATTCGAGGAAGCTCCTACAATGAGCAGTTCTTC	CSAIRGSSYNEQFF
TRBD2	TRBJ2-1	NA	TRBV7-2	TGTGCCAGCAGCCTCACTAGCGGGGGGGCCGGTGAGCAGTTCTTC	CASSLTSGGAGEQFF
NA	TRBJ2-7	few	TRBV20-1	TGCAGTGCTTCCTCCTCCGCAGGGACCTACGAGCAGTACTTC	CSASSSAGTYEQYF
TRBD1	TRBJ1-3	NA	TRBV20-1	TGCAGTGCTCAAAGGACAGGCCTCTCTGGAAACACCATATATTTT	CSAQRTGLSGNTIYF
TRBD1	TRBJ2-5	NA	TRBV28	TGTGCCAGCAGTGAGGACAGGGGAGAGACCCAGTACTTC	CASSEDRGETQYF
NA	TRBJ2-5	NA	TRBV5-6	TGTGCCAGCAGCTCCGATTTGGGTGGCCCGGCAGGGGAGACCCAGTACTTC	CASSSDLGGPAGETQYF
NA	TRBJ2-3	many	TRBV7-3	TGTGCCAGCAGAGAGACCAGGGATACAGATACGCAGTATTTT	CASRETRDTDTQYF
NA	TRBJ2-3	few	TRBV11-2	TGTGCCAGCAGCTTAGTCCGGGGGGCTGGAGAAGATACGCAGTATTTT	CASSLVRGAGEDTQYF
TRBD1	TRBJ1-2	NA	TRBV12-3/TRBV12-4	TGTGCCAGCAGTTTAATCCCAGGACAGGGTAGTGGCTACACCTTC	CASSLIPGQGSGYTF
TRBD2	TRBJ2-1	many	TRBV15	TGTGCCACCAGCAGTCGGGGGAAGCGGGACTCCTACAATGAGCAGTTCTTC	CATSSRGKRDSYNEQFF
NA	TRBJ1-1	few	TRBV4-3	TGCGCCAGCAGCCTACAGCATCCGAACACTGAAGCTTTCTTT	CASSLQHPNTEAFF
NA	TRBJ1-1	many	TRBV28	TGTGCCAGCAGTTCATACGTGAACACTGAAGCTTTCTTT	CASSSYVNTEAFF
NA	TRBJ2-1	many	TRBV5-1	TGCGCCAGCAGCTTCCGGGACACCTACAATGAGCAGTTCTTC	CASSFRDTYNEQFF
NA	TRBJ2-7	NA	TRBV6-5	TGTGCCAGCAGTTACTCCTCGGGACACCTCTACGAGCAGTACTTC	CASSYSSGHLYEQYF
TRBD1	TRBJ2-7	NA	TRBV5-1	TGCGCCAGCAGCCAAACCGGGACAGCAGACGAGCAGTACTTC	CASSQTGTADEQYF
NA	TRBJ2-2	many	TRBV12-3/TRBV12-4	TGTGCCAGCAGTACAGGGTACCGGGAGCTGTTTTTT	CASSTGYRELFF
TRBD2	TRBJ2-7	many	TRBV20-1	TGCAGTGCTAGAGACCGTCTAGCGGGGATCTTCTACGAGCAGTACTTC	CSARDRLAGIFYEQYF